Presented here are 32 T cell receptor beta chains from one specimen sequenced in a study of cytomegalovirus exposure and HLA in healthy donors. The PCR used 60 Vbeta and 13 Jbeta primers. Clones were read by immunoSEQ multiplex PCR, and TCRdb kept only the in-frame ones, dropping some. Of fewer than 120,000 clones in the sample, around 88% are singletons; the top ten hold about 1.7%. Sequencing was performed on PBMCs. The receptors stem from a man aged 35 to 55 in good health and CMV-seronegative.

The chain links TRBV5-1 to TRBJ2-7, with a possible D match to TRBD1 (5 bases). Trimming pared 4 bases from V and 1 base from J, leaving 18 bases between. Germline loops: CDR1 SGHRS, CDR2 YFSETQ. The CDR3 length is 16 residues. DNA of the CDR3: TGCGCCAGCAGCCCAGAAGGATCGACAGCGTCCTACGAGCAGTACTTC. It encodes CASSPEGSTASYEQYF.

The V and J genes are TRBV27 and TRBJ2-7, with 9 bases fitting TRBD1. The CDR3 is made up of 13 amino acids. V was pared by 6 bases and J by 2 bases, with 2 bases of the junction left unmatched. Germline-derived CDR1 and CDR2 are MNHEY and SMNVEV (reference sequence). CDR3 sequence (DNA): TGTGCCAGCAGCTGGACAGGGGCCTACGAGCAGTACTTC. Its protein product is CASSWTGAYEQYF.

This clone turned up a few times. V and J are TRBV7-8 and TRBJ1-1; TRBD1 matches at 7 bases. The V and J ends lost 3 bases and 9 bases, in that order; junction bases with no gene match: 1. Germline V gene sequence: CDR1 SGHVS, CDR2 FQNEAQ. The CDR3 spans 11 residues. CDR3 coding DNA: TGTGCCAGCAGCTTCAGGGGGAAAGCTTTCTTT. Protein product: CASSFRGKAFF.

This sequence joins TRBV28 and TRBJ2-7; no firm D call. CDR3 length: 12 residues. Trimming left V 6 bases short and J 6 bases short, with 12 bases between. Germline assignment: CDR1 MDHEN and CDR2 SYDVKM. The CDR3: CASRAVPLEQYF. The CDR3 DNA sequence: TGTGCCAGCAGGGCCGTTCCCCTCGAGCAGTACTTC.

The genes are TRBV30 and TRBJ2-3, with unresolved D. This CDR3 spans 11 amino acids. Germline values: CDR1 GTSNPN, CDR2 SVGIG (reference sequence). Trimming left V 6 bases short and J 3 bases short, with 7 bases between. CDR3 sequence reads: CACRRTDTQYF. CDR3 nucleotides: TGTGCCTGTCGTCGGACAGATACGCAGTATTTT.

V is TRBV4-1 and J is TRBJ1-1; the D gene is possibly TRBD1 (6 bases). The CDR3 runs to 13 residues. The V end was cut by 4 bases, the J end by 1 base, with 7 bases between. Germline V gene lookup returns CDR1 MGHRA and CDR2 YSYEKL. CDR3 sequence (DNA): TGCGCCAGCAGCCGGACAGAGAACACTGAAGCTTTCTTT. It is translated as CASSRTENTEAFF.

The gene calls are TRBV7-2 and TRBJ2-1; 13 bases line up with TRBD2. V shed 6 bases, J shed 4 bases, and the junction held 6 bases outside the gene matches. The CDR3 extends over 16 amino acids. Germline CDR1 is SGHTA and CDR2 is FQGNSA. CDR3 nucleotides: TGTGCCAGCAGGGAGGGACTAGCGGGGCTATACAATGAGCAGTTCTTC. Translation: CASREGLAGLYNEQFF.

The chain carries TRBV30 and TRBJ1-4; 8 bases map to TRBD1. V dropped 8 bases and J dropped 7; count of bases not matched to a gene: 9. CDR1 and CDR2 (germline): GTSNPN, SVGIG (reference sequence). The CDR3 covers 13 residues. The CDR3 DNA reads as TGTGCCGGTTCCAGGGGGCGCGGTGAAAAACTGTTTTTT. This codes for CAGSRGRGEKLFF.

The J gene is TRBJ2-1, the V gene TRBV5-1; 10 bases are a match to TRBD1. This CDR3 is 15 amino acids long. Germline V gene data show CDR1 as SGHRS and CDR2 as YFSETQ. V gave up 0 bases and J gave up 6 bases; unmatched junction bases: 3. The CDR3 bases are TGCGCCAGCAGCTTGGGGAGGACAGGGGGCAATGAGCAGTTCTTC. Protein product: CASSLGRTGGNEQFF.

This chain links TRBV7-7 with TRBJ1-4; 7 bases agree with TRBD1. Germline lookup yields CDR1 SSHAT and CDR2 FNYEAQ (reference sequence). Germline trimming cut 3 bases from V and 6 bases from J; bases unmatched to any gene: 4. The CDR3 has 14 amino acids. In nucleotides, the CDR3 is TGTGCCAGCAGCTTCCCAGGGGGATATGAAAAACTGTTTTTT. As protein: CASSFPGGYEKLFF.

The sample holds one count of this clone. V gene TRBV11-2 combines with J gene TRBJ2-1, with no clear D. Trimming pared 1 base from V and 10 bases from J, leaving 11 bases between. There are 13 residues in the CDR3. In germline, CDR1 is SGHAT, CDR2 FQNNGV. DNA of the CDR3: TGTGCCAGCAGCTTAGGTCCCGTCAGGGAGCAGTTCTTC. Encoded protein: CASSLGPVREQFF.

This sequence joins TRBV28 and TRBJ1-2; 12 bases match TRBD1. Germline V gene sequence: CDR1 MDHEN, CDR2 SYDVKM. This CDR3 is 17 amino acids long. With V trimmed by 5 bases and J by 0 bases, 7 bases remained unmatched. CDR3 DNA sequence: TGTGCCAGCAGTGCCCCGGGACAGGGGGCTGCTAACTATGGCTACACCTTC. This codes for CASSAPGQGAANYGYTF.

The rearrangement links TRBV4-3 to TRBJ2-2; D ambiguous. CDR3 size: 12 residues. With 0 bases removed from V and 8 bases from J, the gap between germline ends came to 4 bases. CDR1 is LGHNA and CDR2 is YSLEER in the germline V gene. The chain's CDR3 is CASSQDGGELFF. The CDR3 DNA reads as TGCGCCAGCAGCCAAGACGGGGGGGAGCTGTTTTTT.

CDR3 DNA sequence: TGTGCCAGCAGCCCTCAGTGGGCCTCCCCCTCTGGAAACACCATATATTTT. This sequence encodes CASSPQWASPSGNTIYF. The rearrangement links TRBV7-2 to TRBJ1-3; D ambiguous. Germline CDR1 SGHTA, CDR2 FQGNSA. This CDR3 spans 17 amino acids. V was pared by 5 bases and J by 0 bases, with 17 bases between. Full variable domain (rest looked up from reference TRBV7-2 and TRBJ1-3): GAGVSQSPSNKVTEKGKDVELRCDPISGHTALYWYRQSLGQGLEFLIYFQGNSAPDKSGLPSDRFSAERTGGSVSTLTIQRTQQEDSAVYLCASSPQWASPSGNTIYFGEGSWLTVV.

This chain uses TRBV27 with TRBJ1-1; possibly TRBD1 for D (6 bases). Between the trimmed V and J ends, which lost 7 bases and 0 bases, there was a span of 9 bases. The CDR3 has 13 residues. Germline-derived CDR1 and CDR2 are MNHEY and SMNVEV (reference sequence). The CDR3 DNA sequence: TGTGCCAGCATGGACAGAATGAACACTGAAGCTTTCTTT. Translation: CASMDRMNTEAFF.

This chain connects TRBV6-5 to TRBJ1-6, with 8 positions matching TRBD1. Germline V gene sequence: CDR1 MNHEY, CDR2 SVGAGI. The CDR3 length is 12 residues. Losses at the gene ends were 7 bases for V and 10 bases for J; bases not matched to a gene: 3. The CDR3 coding sequence is TGTGCCAGCAAACAGGGGGGCTCACCCCTCCACTTT. Amino acid sequence: CASKQGGSPLHF.

The gene calls are TRBV5-1 and TRBJ1-1; D gene ambiguous. Germline V gene data show CDR1 as SGHRS and CDR2 as YFSETQ. Trimming pared 0 bases from V and 4 bases from J, leaving 13 bases between. The CDR3 has 15 amino acids. The CDR3 region is CASSLVPRGGTEAFF. For the CDR3, the DNA is TGCGCCAGCAGCTTGGTACCCCGCGGTGGCACTGAAGCTTTCTTT.

The V call is TRBV28, the J call TRBJ1-1; the D gene is possibly TRBD1 (5 bases). CDR3 length equals 13 residues. Trimming shortened V by 5 bases and J by 3 bases, and 10 bases separated the two germline ends. Germline V lookup: CDR1 MDHEN, CDR2 SYDVKM. The CDR3 loop reads CASSPDSYTEAFF. The CDR3 region has the DNA TGTGCCAGCAGTCCCGACAGCTACACTGAAGCTTTCTTT. Full variable domain (outside the CDR3, taken from reference TRBV28 and TRBJ1-1): DVKVTQSSRYLVKRTGEKVFLECVQDMDHENMFWYRQDPGLGLRLIYFSYDVKMKEKGDIPEGYSVSREKKERFSLILESASTNQTSMYLCASSPDSYTEAFFGQGTRLTVV.

This clone appeared a single time. The chain couples TRBV25-1 to TRBJ2-5, with TRBD2 identical over 10 bases. Germline CDR1 is MGHDK and CDR2 is SYGVNS. J lost 7 bases, V lost 8 bases, and 4 bases had no gene match. This CDR3 is built from 12 residues. This CDR3 reads CASGTSAGTQYF. DNA for the CDR3: TGTGCCAGCGGGACTAGCGCCGGGACCCAGTACTTC. Together with reference TRBV25-1 and TRBJ2-5, the CDR3 gives the full variable domain: EADIYQTPRYLVIGTGKKITLECSQTMGHDKMYWYQQDPGMELHLIHYSYGVNSTEKGDLSSESTVSRIRTEHFPLTLESARPSHTSQYLCASGTSAGTQYFGPGTRLLVL.

This clone was recorded a few times. V usage is TRBV19 and J usage is TRBJ1-2; D unclear. CDR1 and CDR2 (germline): LNHDA, SQIVND (reference sequence). V lost 3 bases, J lost 7 bases, and 12 bases lay in between. The CDR3 length is 13 residues. The CDR3 is CASSIRLEGGYTF. For the CDR3, the DNA is TGTGCCAGTAGTATTCGTTTGGAGGGTGGCTACACCTTC.

The CDR3 is CASSYRGNGYTF. The CDR3 nucleotides read TGTGCCAGCAGTTATAGGGGAAATGGCTACACCTTC. V gene TRBV6-6 combines with J gene TRBJ1-2; D might be TRBD1 (5 bases). Germline assignment: CDR1 MNHNY and CDR2 SVGAGI (reference sequence). The CDR3 consists of 12 residues. Trimming took 3 bases from V and 6 from J, leaving 8 bases between them.

This rearrangement joins TRBV5-1 to TRBJ2-7, with D possibly matching TRBD1 (5 bases). The V gene's germline CDR1 is SGHRS and CDR2 YFSETQ. The CDR3 consists of 13 residues. The ends were cut back, 0 bases at V and 1 base at J, with 5 bases in the middle. The CDR3 sequence: CASSLGQSYEQYF. The CDR3 DNA sequence: TGCGCCAGCAGCTTGGGACAGTCCTACGAGCAGTACTTC.

A single count supports this clone. The gene calls are TRBV7-2 and TRBJ2-7; D perhaps matches TRBD2 (6 bases). With 3 bases removed from V and 0 bases from J, the gap between germline ends came to 12 bases. The CDR3 is made up of 15 amino acids. Germline lookup yields CDR1 SGHTA and CDR2 FQGNSA. The CDR3 coding sequence is TGTGCCAGCAGCTTGGGAGCGGGTAGCTCCTACGAGCAGTACTTC. Protein product: CASSLGAGSSYEQYF.

The chain has TRBV30 and TRBJ1-5, with TRBD1 matching over 9 bases. CDR3 length: 14 residues. From germline, CDR1 is GTSNPN and CDR2 SVGIG (reference sequence). Unmatched junction bases numbered 6, after V lost 2 bases and J lost 7 bases. The CDR3 bases are TGTGCCTGGAGTCATACAGGGGGCGGACAGCCCCAGCATTTT. It specifies CAWSHTGGGQPQHF.

The rearrangement links TRBV7-2 to TRBJ1-2; no reliable D call. This CDR3 is 13 amino acids long. The germline gives CDR1 SGHTA, CDR2 FQGNSA. V was shortened by 1 base and J by 4 bases, with 7 bases between the two germline ends. The CDR3 protein is CASSLVEGYGYTF. The DNA for the CDR3 is TGTGCCAGCAGCTTAGTCGAGGGCTATGGCTACACCTTC.

Only one count was recorded for this clone. The V call is TRBV7-9, the J call TRBJ2-2; 7 bases map to TRBD1. CDR1 and CDR2 from the germline V gene are SEHNR and FQNEAQ (reference sequence). V lost 5 bases to trimming and J lost 0 bases; unmatched junction nucleotides: 6. The CDR3 contains 16 residues. CDR3 region: CASSTPGTANTGELFF. The CDR3 DNA follows: TGTGCCAGCAGCACCCCCGGGACAGCGAACACCGGGGAGCTGTTTTTT. Together with reference TRBV7-9 and TRBJ2-2, the CDR3 gives the full variable domain: DTGVSQNPRHKITKRGQNVTFRCDPISEHNRLYWYRQTLGQGPEFLTYFQNEAQLEKSRLLSDRFSAERPKGSFSTLEIQRTEQGDSAMYLCASSTPGTANTGELFFGEGSRLTVL.

The rearrangement joins TRBV2 to TRBJ2-4; D may be TRBD1 (6 bases). The V and J ends lost 6 bases and 5 bases respectively, with 17 bases between them. The CDR3 covers 15 residues. Germline CDR1 and CDR2: SNHLY and FYNNEI. CDR3 in DNA: TGTGCCAGCAGACAAGAGACAGGCCTTCAAAACATTCAGTACTTC. Protein product: CASRQETGLQNIQYF.

V is TRBV5-1 and J is TRBJ1-6; perhaps TRBD1 as D (5 bases). The CDR3 sequence is 14 residues long. Looked up from germline, CDR1 is SGHRS and CDR2 is YFSETQ. V was shortened by 3 bases and J by 5 bases, with 9 bases between the two germline ends. CDR3 coding DNA: TGCGCCAGCAGCTACGACAGTAATAATTCACCCCTCCACTTT. It is translated as CASSYDSNNSPLHF.

This chain joins TRBV2 and TRBJ1-2; no clear D gene. The length of the CDR3 is 13 residues. CDR1 and CDR2 (germline): SNHLY, FYNNEI. CDR3 residues: CASLEDSSSGYTF. In nucleotides, the CDR3 is TGTGCTTCATTGGAGGACTCATCCAGTGGCTACACCTTC.

The V gene is TRBV19, the J gene TRBJ1-5, with D possibly matching TRBD1 (5 bases). The CDR3 extends over 15 amino acids. V lost 5 bases, J lost 7 bases, and 18 bases lay in between. Germline CDR1 reads LNHDA; CDR2 reads SQIVND (reference sequence). The DNA for the CDR3 is TGTGCCAGTAGTGCGGGAAGGGCGGGACCGCAGCCCCAGCATTTT. Protein: CASSAGRAGPQPQHF.

The rearrangement joins TRBV14 to TRBJ1-1, with 7 nucleotides matching TRBD1. The CDR3 spans 14 residues. V was clipped by 6 bases and J by 1 base; unmatched bases: 5. Per the germline V gene, CDR1 is SGHDN and CDR2 is FVKESK. Here the CDR3 reads CASRHRGGNTEAFF. CDR3 in DNA: TGTGCCAGCAGGCACAGGGGTGGGAACACTGAAGCTTTCTTT.

This chain links TRBV2 with TRBJ1-1; 7 bases match TRBD1. The V and J ends lost 6 bases and 4 bases, in that order; junction bases with no gene match: 5. Germline V gene data show CDR1 as SNHLY and CDR2 as FYNNEI. The CDR3 has 13 residues. CDR3 in amino acids: CASSDRAITEAFF. CDR3 DNA sequence: TGTGCCAGCAGCGACAGGGCGATCACTGAAGCTTTCTTT.